The 21 T cell receptor beta chains below were found in one sample sequenced in a study of blood T cell repertoires in COVID-19. Libraries were prepared by immunoSEQ multiplex PCR; TCRdb keeps only in-frame clonotypes and omits some of them. Of 120,000 to 150,000 clones in the sample, roughly 79% are singletons; the top ten hold roughly 7.7%. The sequencing sample was made of peripheral blood. These receptors all come from a human donor with acute or convalescent COVID-19. The donor label of this sample is uncertain.

The chain employs TRBV7-3 and TRBJ2-1; unclear D gene. The V and J ends lost 8 bases and 3 bases respectively, with 8 bases between them. From germline, CDR1 is SGHTA and CDR2 FQGTGA. The CDR3 is 12 amino acids. CDR3 nucleotide sequence: TGTGCCAGCGGGCCCAGCTACAATGAGCAGTTCTTC. This encodes CASGPSYNEQFF.

This clone was seen more than once but under ten times. The rearrangement joins TRBV30 to TRBJ2-1; 7 bases fit TRBD2. This CDR3 has 13 amino acids. Trimming at V came to 6 bases and at J to 7 bases, leaving 9 bases not matched to a gene. The germline V gene encodes CDR1 GTSNPN and CDR2 SVGIG (reference sequence). In DNA form, the CDR3 reads TGTGCCTGCCACTCCGGGGGGTATAATGAGCAGTTCTTC. As protein: CACHSGGYNEQFF. Complete variable domain (other parts from reference TRBV30 and TRBJ2-1): SQTIHQWPATLVQPVGSPLSLECTVEGTSNPNLYWYRQAAGRGLQLLFYSVGIGQISSEVPQNLSASRPQDRQFILSSKKLLLSDSGFYLCACHSGGYNEQFFGPGTRLTVL.

The V and J genes are TRBV6-5 and TRBJ1-2, with 10 bases aligning to TRBD1. Unmatched junction bases numbered 9, after V lost 6 bases and J lost 5 bases. The V gene's germline CDR1 is MNHEY and CDR2 SVGAGI. This CDR3 has 15 residues. CDR3 bases: TGTGCCAGCAGCCGCGCCGGGACAGGGGATTATGGCTACACCTTC. It encodes CASSRAGTGDYGYTF.

This chain connects TRBV10-3 to TRBJ1-1; possibly TRBD1 for D (5 bases). Germline V gives CDR1 ENHRY, CDR2 SYGVKD. Between the trimmed V and J ends, which lost 2 bases and 1 base, there was a span of 14 bases. The CDR3 totals 16 residues. CDR3 DNA sequence: TGTGCCATCAGTGAGCTGGCAGGCGGGGGGAACACTGAAGCTTTCTTT. It is translated as CAISELAGGGNTEAFF.

The J gene is TRBJ1-1, the V gene TRBV6-2 or TRBV6-3; D is ambiguous. V lost 0 bases and J 1 base, leaving 9 bases between the germline ends. The CDR3 is 15 amino acids. Germline loops: CDR1 MNHEY, CDR2 SVGEGT. CDR3 amino acids: CASSYSKSWNTEAFF. The CDR3 DNA is TGTGCCAGCAGTTACTCAAAGAGTTGGAACACTGAAGCTTTCTTT.

J is TRBJ2-3 and V is TRBV29-1; tentative D call: TRBD1 (6 bases). Trimming took off 7 bases at V and 4 bases at J, with 21 bases between the two ends. This CDR3 is 15 amino acids long. Per germline, CDR1 SQVTM and CDR2 ANQGSEA. DNA for the CDR3: TGCAGCGCCGATGGAACTAGGGCAGGGGCAGATACGCAGTATTTT. It encodes CSADGTRAGADTQYF.

The rearrangement links TRBV11-2 to TRBJ1-1; D is uncertain. Germline CDR1 is SGHAT and CDR2 is FQNNGV. With 6 bases removed from V and 0 bases from J, the gap between germline ends came to 8 bases. The CDR3 contains 13 residues. In DNA form, the CDR3 reads TGTGCCAGCAGTCGGACTGTGAACACTGAAGCTTTCTTT. Amino acids: CASSRTVNTEAFF.

The chain carries TRBV7-6 and TRBJ2-1; maybe TRBD2 (6 bases). This CDR3 is 12 amino acids long. Trimming left V 5 bases short and J 12 bases short, with 14 bases between. CDR1 and CDR2 (germline): SGHVS, FNYEAQ. In DNA, the CDR3 is TGTGCCAGCAGCCTCCGCGGGGCCGGGCAGTTCTTC. Translating it yields CASSLRGAGQFF.

The chain links TRBV20-1 to TRBJ1-2; D is perhaps TRBD1 (6 bases). The CDR3 spans 11 residues. Germline V gene data show CDR1 as DFQATT and CDR2 as SNEGSKA (reference sequence). Trimming left V 5 bases short and J 8 bases short, with 12 bases between. This CDR3 reads CSALPGEGYTF. CDR3 in DNA: TGCAGTGCTCTTCCAGGGGAAGGCTACACCTTC.

About this clone itself: Other DNA sequences in the same sample also yield this CDR3. The genes are TRBV19 and TRBJ2-3; 7 bases line up with TRBD2. Looked up from germline, CDR1 is LNHDA and CDR2 is SQIVND (reference sequence). The CDR3 spans 16 residues. Trimming took 5 bases from V and 2 from J; bases not matched to a gene: 10. CDR3 residues: CASSGEGHPSTDTQYF. CDR3 coding DNA: TGTGCCAGTAGTGGGGAGGGGCACCCCTCCACAGATACGCAGTATTTT.

The CDR3: CASSPGPEGTEAFF. The CDR3 DNA reads as TGTGCCAGCAGCCCCGGTCCCGAGGGCACTGAAGCTTTCTTT. V gene TRBV5-6 combines with J gene TRBJ1-1; no clear D gene. The CDR3 consists of 14 residues. The germline V and J ends were trimmed by 4 bases and 4 bases, with 14 bases remaining between them. Germline CDR1 is SGHDT and CDR2 is YYEEEE. Drawing the rest from reference TRBV5-6 and TRBJ1-1, the complete variable domain is DAGVTQSPTHLIKTRGQQVTLRCSPKSGHDTVSWYQQALGQGPQFIFQYYEEEERQRGNFPDRFSGHQFPNYSSELNVNALLLGDSALYLCASSPGPEGTEAFFGQGTRLTVV.

The chain employs TRBV10-2 and TRBJ2-7; 7 bases are shared with TRBD1. The germline V gene has CDR1 WSHSY and CDR2 SAAADI. The V and J ends lost 7 bases and 6 bases, in that order; junction bases with no gene match: 12. The CDR3 runs 14 residues. The CDR3 is CASTRETGKGEQYF. The CDR3, as DNA: TGCGCCAGCACCCGAGAGACAGGGAAGGGCGAGCAGTACTTC.

The chain couples TRBV6-6 to TRBJ2-1; 8 bases are shared with TRBD1. V lost 5 bases and J lost 4; bases outside the gene matches: 13. The CDR3 spans 17 residues. Germline loops: CDR1 MNHNY, CDR2 SVGAGI (reference sequence). The CDR3 DNA reads TGTGCCAGCAGTCCCCCTAAAGGGACAGGAGATTACAATGAGCAGTTCTTC. Translation gives CASSPPKGTGDYNEQFF.

The chain couples TRBV27 to TRBJ2-1; D is possibly TRBD1 (5 bases). V was pared by 3 bases and J by 10 bases, with 16 bases between. This CDR3 is built from 14 residues. Per germline, CDR1 MNHEY and CDR2 SMNVEV (reference sequence). The DNA for the CDR3 is TGTGCCAGCAGTTTCCTGGGGCCCCTCGGGGAGCAGTTCTTC. Translated, it gives CASSFLGPLGEQFF.

The chain recombines TRBV5-1 with TRBJ1-2, with D hard to call. Germline loops: CDR1 SGHRS, CDR2 YFSETQ. Trimming shortened V by 4 bases and J by 6 bases, and 16 bases separated the two germline ends. CDR3 length: 14 residues. The CDR3 DNA sequence: TGCGCCAGCAGCCTCTACTGGACTGGAGATGGCTACACCTTC. It translates to CASSLYWTGDGYTF.

This sequence joins TRBV28 and TRBJ1-2, with 10 bases aligning to TRBD1. Unmatched junction bases numbered 5, after V lost 8 bases and J lost 5 bases. Germline CDR1 is MDHEN and CDR2 is SYDVKM. The CDR3 loop spans 13 amino acids. The CDR3 sequence is CASGTGEGYGYTF. CDR3 bases: TGTGCCAGCGGGACAGGGGAGGGTTATGGCTACACCTTC.

The chain employs TRBV4-1 and TRBJ2-3; 9 positions agree with TRBD1. The length of the CDR3 is 16 residues. J gave up 6 bases and V 5 bases, and 12 bases lay outside the gene matches. Germline V gene lookup returns CDR1 MGHRA and CDR2 YSYEKL. The CDR3 DNA reads as TGCGCCAGCAGCGTCCGACCGGGACAGGGTGCGGATACGCAGTATTTT. This codes for CASSVRPGQGADTQYF.

This chain connects TRBV3-1 (or the pseudogene TRBV3-2) to TRBJ1-1; the D is unclear. Trimming stripped 6 bases from V and 0 bases from J, with 8 bases between. The CDR3 has 13 amino acids. The germline gives CDR1 LGHDT, CDR2 YNNKEL (reference sequence). CDR3 loop: CASRGRMNTEAFF. CDR3 DNA sequence: TGTGCCAGCAGGGGCAGGATGAACACTGAAGCTTTCTTT.

This clone showed up just a few times. The chain employs TRBV11-2 and TRBJ2-5; 8 bases line up with TRBD2. V trimming: 3 bases; J trimming: 7 bases; junction bases outside the gene matches: 7. The V gene's germline CDR1 is SGHAT and CDR2 FQNNGV. The CDR3 is made up of 14 amino acids. In DNA form, the CDR3 reads TGTGCCAGCAGCTTTAGCGGGGCTGGGGGGACCCAGTACTTC. Protein product: CASSFSGAGGTQYF.

This chain joins TRBV6-2 or TRBV6-3 and TRBJ2-4, with D perhaps matching TRBD1 or TRBD2 (7 bases each). Trimming removed 7 bases at V and 7 bases at J, with 20 bases between. There are 15 residues in the CDR3. The germline V gene encodes CDR1 MNHEY and CDR2 SVGEGT. This CDR3 reads CASNPGGQKRNIQYF. The CDR3 DNA reads as TGTGCCAGCAACCCGGGGGGACAGAAACGGAACATTCAGTACTTC.

The chain is built from TRBV12-3 or TRBV12-4 and TRBJ2-7, with D perhaps TRBD1 (6 bases). V dropped 2 bases and J dropped 6 bases, with 11 bases sitting between them. The CDR3 is 13 residues long. The CDR3, as DNA: TGTGCCAGCAGTTTATACAGGGTGGGCGAGCAGTACGTC. Protein product: CASSLYRVGEQYV.